The 18 T cell receptor beta chains listed next were all sequenced from one sample in a study of HIV-infected patients and healthy controls. Reverse transcription used about 500 ng RNA and constant-region primers for alpha and beta. Alpha and beta chain libraries were made separately by chain-specific third strand synthesis with multiplexing indices. TCRdb recomputed calls from the 5' RACE reads with MiXCR, one row per CDR3 protein. The data show more than 15,000 distinct CDR3 sequences, around 5.5% seen once. No cell fractionation was done, so the repertoire covers all unsorted peripheral blood T cells. The source material was blood. These TCRs come from an adult in good health.

This clonotype was observed many times. The chain joins TRBV19 to TRBJ2-1; the match to TRBD1 covers 7 bases. Germline trimming cut 1 base from V and 4 bases from J; bases unmatched to any gene: 10. Germline V CDR1 and CDR2: LNHDA, SQIVND (reference sequence). The CDR3 loop spans 17 amino acids. As DNA, the CDR3 is TGTGCCAGTAGTATAGGGTCGACAGGGCCTTCTTACAATGAGCAGTTCTTC. Encoded protein: CASSIGSTGPSYNEQFF.

By share, this clonotype ranks as medium-sized. The J gene is TRBJ1-1, the V gene TRBV7-9; perhaps TRBD1 as D (6 bases). The CDR3 has 13 amino acids. Germline CDR1 SEHNR, CDR2 FQNEAQ (reference sequence). V shed 5 bases and J shed 10 bases, with 17 bases lying between them. DNA for the CDR3: TGTGCCAGCAGCCCGTCCAGTGGACAGCGAGCTTTCTTT. Its protein product is CASSPSSGQRAFF.

This clonotype was counted many times. The chain combines TRBV19 with TRBJ2-1, with D possibly being TRBD1 (6 bases). Germline lookup yields CDR1 LNHDA and CDR2 SQIVND (reference sequence). This CDR3 region has 19 residues. V gave up 0 bases and J gave up 4 bases, with 22 bases separating them. CDR3 in amino acids: CASSIDHTFTTGQYNEQFF. In DNA, the CDR3 is TGTGCCAGTAGTATAGATCACACGTTCACCACAGGGCAGTACAATGAGCAGTTCTTC.

The sample holds many counts of this clonotype. The rearrangement uses TRBV15 and TRBJ2-7; 9 positions match TRBD1. Germline CDR1 LNHNV, CDR2 YYDKDF (reference sequence). The V segment lost 2 bases and the J segment 1 base; nucleotides outside the gene matches: 9. The CDR3 contains 17 residues. The CDR3 spells CATSRMGQGLGSYEQYF. The DNA of the CDR3 is TGTGCCACCAGCAGAATGGGACAGGGTTTAGGGTCCTACGAGCAGTACTTC.

This clonotype was seen ten or more times. The gene calls are TRBV6-2 or TRBV6-3 and TRBJ1-1; D gene ambiguous. V was pared by 2 bases and J by 4 bases, with 14 bases between. Germline CDR1 is MNHEY and CDR2 is SVGEGT. This CDR3 is built from 15 residues. For the CDR3, the DNA is TGTGCCAGCAGTTACATCCGGGGTGTTGGCACTGAAGCTTTCTTT. Translating it yields CASSYIRGVGTEAFF.

This clonotype was counted ten times or more. CDR3 sequence reads: CASSRSTDTQYF. CDR3 bases: TGTGCCAGCAGTCGATCCACAGATACGCAGTATTTT. The chain employs TRBV6-5 and TRBJ2-3; D is unclear. The germline V and J ends were trimmed by 5 bases and 2 bases, with 5 bases remaining between them. Germline CDR1 and CDR2: MNHEY and SVGAGI. This CDR3 region has 12 residues.

This clonotype was picked up many times. The chain combines TRBV5-5 with TRBJ1-1, with 8 bases that match TRBD1. The CDR3 is made up of 13 amino acids. CDR1 and CDR2 (germline): SGHKS, YYEKEE (reference sequence). The J segment lost 11 bases and the V segment lost 0 bases, leaving 6 bases of the junction unmatched. Here the CDR3 DNA reads TGTGCCAGCAGCTTGGCCGAGACAGGGGAGGCTTTCTTT. Translating it yields CASSLAETGEAFF.

This clonotype was seen at least ten times. J is TRBJ2-3 and V is TRBV5-1; TRBD1 matches at 7 bases. The germline V gene encodes CDR1 SGHRS and CDR2 YFSETQ. With V trimmed by 4 bases and J by 0 bases, 8 bases remained unmatched. The CDR3 is made up of 16 amino acids. This chain's CDR3 is CASSGGQVPSTDTQYF. CDR3 DNA sequence: TGCGCCAGCAGCGGTGGACAGGTACCTAGCACAGATACGCAGTATTTT.

This clonotype was recorded many times. The rearrangement links TRBV6-1 to TRBJ1-2, with no clear D. Germline lookup yields CDR1 MNHNS and CDR2 SASEGT. Trimming stripped 1 base from V and 6 bases from J, with 12 bases between. The CDR3 loop spans 14 amino acids. The CDR3 spells CASSEVIARDGYTF. For the CDR3, the DNA is TGTGCCAGCAGTGAAGTAATCGCAAGGGATGGCTACACCTTC.

This clonotype was seen at least ten times. This rearrangement joins TRBV28 to TRBJ2-7, with 14 bases fitting TRBD2. V lost 5 bases and J lost 4; bases outside the gene matches: 16. Germline lookup yields CDR1 MDHEN and CDR2 SYDVKM. The CDR3 spans 19 residues. CDR3 region: CASSRKGLAGELTLYEQYF. The DNA of the CDR3 is TGTGCCAGCAGTCGAAAGGGACTAGCGGGGGAGCTGACACTGTACGAGCAGTACTTC.

This clonotype is classed as medium-sized (0.01 to 0.1%). The genes are TRBV29-1 and TRBJ2-3; D possibly corresponds to TRBD2 (7 bases). The V and J ends lost 6 bases and 4 bases respectively, with 14 bases between them. The length of the CDR3 is 13 residues. Germline lookup yields CDR1 SQVTM and CDR2 ANQGSEA. The CDR3 bases are TGCAGCGTCGTCTCGGGGGGCTCAGATACGCAGTATTTT. This codes for CSVVSGGSDTQYF.

This clonotype was recorded at least ten times. The chain uses TRBV18 and TRBJ2-5; D not resolved. The CDR3 spans 16 residues. Germline CDR1 is KGHSH and CDR2 is LQKENI. V was trimmed by 6 bases and J by 2 bases, leaving 19 bases between them. CDR3 bases: TGTGCCAGCTCTCTAAAGCCCCCGGGTTTTCAAGAGACCCAGTACTTC. Amino acid sequence: CASSLKPPGFQETQYF.

This clonotype has ten or more counts. The chain joins TRBV20-1 to TRBJ1-5, with 7 bases identical to TRBD1. CDR3 size: 17 residues. Looked up from germline, CDR1 is DFQATT and CDR2 is SNEGSKA (reference sequence). Losses at the gene ends were 5 bases for V and 0 bases for J; bases not matched to a gene: 13. The CDR3: CSAHPWTGSSSNQPQHF. The CDR3 DNA reads TGCAGTGCTCACCCCTGGACAGGTTCCTCTAGCAATCAGCCCCAGCATTTT.

This clonotype was observed at least ten times. J is TRBJ2-3 and V is TRBV20-1, with D tentatively TRBD1 or TRBD2 (5 bases each). V was shortened by 5 bases and J by 3 bases, with 24 bases between the two germline ends. This CDR3 region has 17 residues. The V gene's germline CDR1 is DFQATT and CDR2 SNEGSKA (reference sequence). CDR3 coding DNA: TGCAGTGCTCTTGAGGGGAGCGTTCTTCGAGGGACAGATACGCAGTATTTT. Its translation is CSALEGSVLRGTDTQYF.

This clonotype was detected ten times or more. The chain employs TRBV3-1 and TRBJ2-3; no definite D call. The CDR3 is made up of 14 amino acids. Germline V gene lookup returns CDR1 LGHDT and CDR2 YNNKEL (reference sequence). Trimming shortened V by 3 bases and J by 2 bases, and 9 bases separated the two germline ends. The CDR3 DNA sequence: TGTGCCAGCAGCCAGCTGCAGACCACAGATACGCAGTATTTT. The encoded protein is CASSQLQTTDTQYF.

This clonotype appeared many times. The chain employs TRBV5-4 and TRBJ2-4, with TRBD1 as a possible D gene (6 bases). V was clipped by 5 bases and J by 0 bases, with 12 bases between them. Germline CDR1 reads SGHNT; CDR2 reads YYREEE (reference sequence). CDR3 length: 15 amino acids. CDR3 DNA sequence: TGTGCCAGCAGGGAAGGGGGAATAGCCAAAAACATTCAGTACTTC. It yields the protein CASREGGIAKNIQYF.

This clonotype was counted at least ten times. V gene TRBV27 combines with J gene TRBJ2-5, with TRBD1 as a possible D gene (5 bases). V was trimmed by 4 bases and J by 2 bases, leaving 17 bases between them. Germline CDR1 and CDR2: MNHEY and SMNVEV (reference sequence). This CDR3 has 16 residues. The CDR3 DNA reads as TGTGCCAGCAGTTACCGACAGAGTTACATTCAAGAGACCCAGTACTTC. Its protein is CASSYRQSYIQETQYF.

This clonotype was seen repeatedly, ten times or more. The chain links TRBV3-1 to TRBJ2-6; D gene uncertain. This CDR3 region has 16 residues. CDR1 and CDR2 from the germline V gene are LGHDT and YNNKEL (reference sequence). V lost 1 base to trimming and J lost 2 bases, with 9 bases between them. The CDR3 DNA reads as TGTGCCAGCAGCCAAGGCCCTGCTGCTGGGGCCAACGTCCTGACTTTC. Its translation is CASSQGPAAGANVLTF.